These T cell receptor beta chains were read from a single sample in a study of blood T cell repertoires in COVID-19. TCRdb keeps only in-frame clones here, not all; method: immunoSEQ multiplex PCR. The sample holds 200,000 or so clones, roughly 84% seen once. The specimen was peripheral blood. The origin of the receptors is a woman in her 30s who had recovered from COVID-19. The CDR3 runs from the conserved cysteine through the conserved F or W. The D gene is left open where the match is weak. Expanded clones are given a class, and other clones once, few, many or no size at all.

>TRBV13|-|-|TRBJ2-5
CASSLGPLERETQYF
TGTGCCAGCAGCTTAGGCCCACTAGAGCGAGAGACCCAGTACTTC
>TRBV5-1|TRBD2|few|TRBJ2-7
CASSLGAGGGYEQYF
TGCGCCAGCAGCTTGGGGGCGGGAGGTGGCTACGAGCAGTACTTC
>TRBV6-1|-|-|TRBJ1-2
CASSEHGGSNYGYTF
TGTGCCAGCAGTGAGCATGGGGGCTCTAACTATGGCTACACCTTC
>TRBV3-1/TRBV3-2|-|-|TRBJ2-1
CASSQDGAFNEQFF
TGTGCCAGCAGCCAAGACGGAGCGTTCAATGAGCAGTTCTTC
>TRBV5-4|TRBD2|-|TRBJ2-5
CASSSTLAGGETQYF
TGTGCCAGCAGCTCAACCTTAGCGGGAGGGGAGACCCAGTACTTC
>TRBV11-2|-|-|TRBJ1-1
CASRKGFGDTEAFF
TGTGCCAGCCGCAAAGGGTTCGGGGACACTGAAGCTTTCTTT
>TRBV10-1|TRBD1|-|TRBJ1-2
CASSETGGTGGYTF
TGCGCCAGCAGCGAGACAGGGGGGACCGGTGGCTACACCTTC
>TRBV7-4|-|-|TRBJ2-4
CASSLFTTILAKNIQYF
TGTGCCAGCAGCTTATTTACAACGATCCTAGCCAAAAACATTCAGTACTTC
>TRBV12-5|TRBD1|-|TRBJ1-3
CASAYRGSGNTIYF
TGTGCTAGTGCCTACAGGGGCTCTGGAAACACCATATATTTT
>TRBV27|TRBD1|-|TRBJ1-2
CASRLIQGGDGYTF
TGTGCCAGCAGACTTATACAGGGGGGGGATGGCTACACCTTC
>TRBV3-1/TRBV3-2|-|-|TRBJ1-1
CASSQEGVSTEAFF
TGTGCCAGCAGCCAGGAAGGGGTGAGCACTGAAGCTTTCTTT
>TRBV10-3|-|-|TRBJ2-7
CAISEASAPFYEQYF
TGTGCCATCAGTGAGGCCAGCGCTCCTTTCTACGAGCAGTACTTC